A single sample is the source of the 11 T cell receptor beta chains below, sequenced in a study of low-dose radiotherapy and immunotherapy resistance in tumors. The time point here: before trial treatment. PCR amplification of the TCRs was performed with Phusion for 20 PCR cycles, and it relied on a constant-region primer together with a V-primer adapter. MiXCR was run by TCRdb on the reads, yielding one entry per CDR3 protein. This sample has some 45,000 distinct CDR3 sequences, with about an eighth found just once. The starting material was PBMCs, obtained before treatment. These receptors were obtained from a female donor with ovarian cancer.

This chain joins TRBV5-1 and TRBJ1-2, with 7 bases that match TRBD1. V was pared by 0 bases and J by 5 bases, with 4 bases of the junction left unmatched. CDR1 is SGHRS and CDR2 is YFSETQ in the germline V gene. CDR3 length: 14 residues. CDR3 bases: TGCGCCAGCAGCTTGGGGGGGACAGAGTATGGCTACACCTTC. Translated: CASSLGGTEYGYTF.

This clonotype came up many times. The rearrangement joins TRBV6-5 to TRBJ1-3; 9 positions match TRBD1. The length of the CDR3 is 17 residues. The V gene's germline CDR1 is MNHEY and CDR2 SVGAGI. Trimming removed 1 base from V and 0 bases from J; junction bases left unmatched: 4. The CDR3 DNA follows: TGTGCCAGCAGTTACTGGGGACAGGGAGGCTCTGGAAACACCATATATTTT. It is translated as CASSYWGQGGSGNTIYF.

Ten or more counts support this clonotype. The V and J genes are TRBV21-1 and TRBJ1-6; TRBD1, the table's D call, was not compared with the DNA. TRBV21-1 represents a pseudogene. The CDR3 covers 21 residues. Here the CDR3 DNA reads TGTGCCAGCAGCTACCGGGACAGGGACGTTCGTCCCTCCCGGTCCAATTCACCCCTCCACTTT. Translating gives CASSYRDRDVRPSRSNSPLHF.

The V gene is TRBV5-1, the J gene TRBJ2-7, with D uncertain. CDR1 and CDR2 from the germline V gene are SGHRS and YFSETQ. V was pared by 1 base and J by 3 bases, with 11 bases between. CDR3 length: 14 residues. CDR3 in amino acids: CASSLSLVNYEQYF. Here the CDR3 DNA reads TGCGCCAGCAGCTTGTCCCTGGTAAACTACGAGCAGTACTTC. Drawing the rest from reference TRBV5-1 and TRBJ2-7, the complete variable domain is KAGVTQTPRYLIKTRGQQVTLSCSPISGHRSVSWYQQTPGQGLQFLFEYFSETQRNKGNFPGRFSGRQFSNSRSEMNVSTLELGDSALYLCASSLSLVNYEQYFGPGTRLTVT.

This clonotype was counted at least ten times. The CDR3 DNA sequence: TGCAGCGTCTCGACTGGGTACGAGCAGTACTTC. Residues: CSVSTGYEQYF. The rearrangement links TRBV29-1 to TRBJ2-7; D remains unclear. Trimming stripped 6 bases from V and 4 bases from J, with 10 bases between. The CDR3 loop spans 11 amino acids. The germline V gene has CDR1 SQVTM and CDR2 ANQGSEA.

In its sample, this clonotype was seen many times. The J gene is TRBJ1-1, the V gene TRBV18, with D tentatively TRBD1 (5 bases). Germline V gene data show CDR1 as KGHSH and CDR2 as LQKENI. V was pared by 3 bases and J by 3 bases, with 14 bases between. This CDR3 is 15 amino acids long. The CDR3 DNA reads TGTGCCAGCTCACCCGGTTTTGAGGGGTACACTGAAGCTTTCTTT. It is translated as CASSPGFEGYTEAFF.

A word on this clonotype: A far larger clone is a single base away, which makes a read error likely. The V gene is TRBV3-1, the J gene TRBJ2-1; TRBD1 agrees at 8 bases. There are 13 residues in the CDR3. Unmatched junction bases numbered 9, after V lost 7 bases and J lost 10 bases. The germline CDR1 and CDR2 sequences are LGHDT and YNNKEL (reference sequence). CDR3 DNA sequence: TGTGCCAGCACGCAGGGACAGGTCTACGAGCAGTTCTTC. Translated: CASTQGQVYEQFF.

This clonotype was recorded many times. The genes are TRBV20-1 and TRBJ2-7; 8 positions match TRBD1. Germline V CDR1 and CDR2: DFQATT, SNEGSKA (reference sequence). The CDR3 is 15 residues long. V gave up 0 bases and J gave up 7 bases; unmatched junction bases: 11. CDR3 in DNA: TGCAGTGCTAGAGAATCGACAGGGGTACAGGAAGAGCAGTACTTC. This codes for CSARESTGVQEEQYF.

This clonotype was counted at least ten times. The chain couples TRBV6-2 or TRBV6-3 to TRBJ1-5; a weak D match, TRBD1 (5 bases). Germline loops: CDR1 MNHEY, CDR2 SVGEGT. Trimming removed 10 bases at V and 6 bases at J, with 16 bases between. This CDR3 is 13 amino acids long. The CDR3 region is CATGFNGGQPQHF. CDR3 nucleotides: TGTGCCACCGGTTTCAATGGGGGTCAGCCCCAGCATTTT.

Ten or more counts support this clonotype. CDR3 in amino acids: CASSETTGNEQYF. CDR3 DNA sequence: TGTGCCAGCAGTGAAACGACAGGGAACGAGCAGTACTTC. V usage is TRBV6-8 and J usage is TRBJ2-7; 7 positions match TRBD1. The ends lost 5 bases at V and 5 bases at J; junction bases unmatched: 6. This CDR3 region has 13 residues. In germline, CDR1 is MNHGY, CDR2 SAAAGT.

This clonotype was seen repeatedly, ten times or more. The CDR3 spells CASSRLAGGINTGELFF. The CDR3 DNA follows: TGTGCCAGCAGCCGACTAGCGGGGGGGATTAACACCGGGGAGCTGTTTTTT. This chain links TRBV7-3 with TRBJ2-2; 14 bases fit TRBD2. This CDR3 is built from 17 residues. The germline gives CDR1 SGHTA, CDR2 FQGTGA. After removal of 5 bases from V and 2 bases from J, the junction contained 4 bases not matched to a gene.